The present T cell receptor beta chain was sequenced within a study of blood T cells in healthy people across ages. Overall study: About one barcoded beta molecule per two T cells was the capture yield of template switching.

The V and J ends lost 1 base and 5 bases, in that order; junction bases with no gene match: 6. Per germline, CDR1 SQVTM and CDR2 ANQGSEA. The CDR3 loop spans 15 amino acids. This clonotype was detected only a few times. As yet, its antigen is unknown. Study-wide results and limits: Fewer expanded clones and more diversity marked long-lived versus aged donors. It was not possible, with unsorted PBMCs, to conclusively compare naive and antigen-experienced cells.

Together with a sample-barcoded 5' primer, a J-beta primer mix was included in a second PCR lasting roughly 6 to 12 cycles. TCRdb reprocessed the 5' RACE reads via MiXCR and lists one record per CDR3 protein. The data show about a million distinct CDR3 sequences, about 53% seen once. The sequence was collected from a woman aged 55-70 years in good health. Specimen: blood. The rearrangement links TRBV29-1 to TRBJ2-5; 11 bases are shared with TRBD1. DNA of the CDR3: TGCAGCGTTGAAGCCCCGGGACAGGGGGGGGAGACCCAGTACTTC. Translating it yields CSVEAPGQGGETQYF. The variable domain in full, completed from reference TRBV29-1 and TRBJ2-5, reads SAVISQKPSRDICQRGTSLTIQCQVDSQVTMMFWYRQQPGQSLTLIATANQGSEATYESGFVIDKFPISRPNLTFSTLTVSNMSPEDSSIYLCSVEAPGQGGETQYFGPGTRLLVL.